These 27 T cell receptor beta chains were all obtained from the same sample, sequenced in a study of molecular identifiers for immune sequencing clone quantification. TCRdb passed the PCR reads through MiXCR, listing each CDR3 protein once. The table records about 100,000 distinct CDR3 sequences, around 37% of them present only once. The sample was naive CD8+ T cells from blood, with Jurkat cell RNA spiked in. Documented subset: FACS-sorted CD8+CD4-CCR7+CD45RA+ naive T cells. The source is a human donor in good health. Some libraries in this study had Jurkat cell RNA spiked in.

Notes on this clonotype: A read error may produce the germline difference seen at one junction end. CDR3 sequence reads: CSARAGVEQNF. The CDR3 coding sequence is TGCAGTGCTAGGGCAGGGGTCGAGCAGAACTTC. The J gene is TRBJ2-7, the V gene TRBV20-1; D might be TRBD1 (6 bases). This CDR3 has 11 residues. Germline lookup yields CDR1 DFQATT and CDR2 SNEGSKA (reference sequence).

This clonotype was detected ten times or more. The rearrangement uses TRBV29-1 and TRBJ2-7, with a tentative D call TRBD2 (6 bases). CDR1 and CDR2 (germline): SQVTM, ANQGSEA. The length of the CDR3 is 13 residues. V was cut by 1 base and J by 7 bases, with 14 bases left in between. The DNA for the CDR3 is TGCAGCGTTGAAGGAGGAGGGACGGGGGAGCAGTACTTC. Protein sequence: CSVEGGGTGEQYF.

Concerning this clonotype itself: This may arise from a read error, as a much more abundant clone is one base away. The chain couples TRBV27 to TRBJ2-3, with D tentatively TRBD1 or TRBD2 (6 bases each). This CDR3 is built from 15 residues. The germline gives CDR1 MNHEY, CDR2 SMNVEV (reference sequence). The ends were cut back, 8 bases at V and 6 bases at J, with 21 bases in the middle. The CDR3: CASGSPAGGWDTQYF. In DNA, the CDR3 is TGTGCCAGCGGTTCCCCTGCCGGGGGCTGGGATACGCAGTATTTT.

This clonotype was observed many times. The J gene is TRBJ2-1, the V gene TRBV29-1, with 10 bases matching TRBD2. Germline loops: CDR1 SQVTM, CDR2 ANQGSEA. The V segment lost 2 bases and the J segment 2 bases; nucleotides outside the gene matches: 0. The length of the CDR3 is 14 residues. The CDR3 nucleotides are TGCAGCGTTGAAAGCGGGAGGGCCTACAATGAGCAGTTCTTC. Translating gives CSVESGRAYNEQFF.

V is TRBV4-3 and J is TRBJ2-1, with D perhaps matching TRBD2 (5 bases). Trimming shortened V by 0 bases and J by 6 bases, and 15 bases separated the two germline ends. There are 16 residues in the CDR3. The germline CDR1 and CDR2 sequences are LGHNA and YSLEER. The CDR3 nucleotides are TGCGCCAGCAGCCAAGATAGGTCCCCCCGGGGCAATGAGCAGTTCTTC. This translates into CASSQDRSPRGNEQFF.

The V and J genes are TRBV28 and TRBJ2-7, with D tentatively TRBD2 (6 bases). CDR3 length equals 14 residues. In germline, CDR1 is MDHEN, CDR2 SYDVKM. The germline V and J ends were trimmed by 6 bases and 4 bases, with 16 bases remaining between them. The CDR3 sequence is CASSPLAGTYEQYF. CDR3 nucleotide sequence: TGTGCCAGCAGCCCACTGGCAGGGACTTACGAGCAGTACTTC.

A word on this clonotype: Since a much larger clone is just one base distant, this may be a read error. The J gene is TRBJ1-2, the V gene TRBV2; TRBD1 agrees at 9 bases. The CDR3 length is 15 residues. Germline lookup yields CDR1 SNHLY and CDR2 FYNNEI. The junction had 8 bases not matched to a gene; V was cut back by 3 bases and J by 6 bases. This CDR3 is CASSDRTGALDGYTF. CDR3 nucleotide sequence: TGTGCCAGCAGTGATCGGACAGGGGCATTAGATGGCTACACCTTC.

A few counts support this clonotype. The J gene is TRBJ2-7, the V gene TRBV28, with D unresolved. CDR3 size: 14 residues. Germline V CDR1 and CDR2: MDHEN, SYDVKM. Deletions cut 2 bases from V and 0 bases from J, with 8 bases between. The DNA for the CDR3 is TGTGCCAGCAGTTTAGAGGCGTTCTCCTACGAGCAGTACTTC. This encodes CASSLEAFSYEQYF.

The sample holds many counts of this clonotype. J is TRBJ1-1 and V is TRBV4-3; perhaps TRBD1 as D (6 bases). V lost 3 bases and J lost 0, with 8 bases in between. The V gene's germline CDR1 is LGHNA and CDR2 YSLEER. The CDR3 is made up of 14 amino acids. DNA of the CDR3: TGCGCCAGCAGCCAGAACAGGGTGAACACTGAAGCTTTCTTT. This sequence encodes CASSQNRVNTEAFF.

This clonotype turned up a few times. CDR3 region: CAIGREGPSQYF. CDR3 coding DNA: TGTGCCATCGGGAGGGAGGGCCCCTCGCAGTATTTT. The genes are TRBV10-3 and TRBJ2-3, with TRBD2 matching over 7 bases. The V and J ends lost 8 bases and 10 bases, in that order; junction bases with no gene match: 9. CDR1 ENHRY and CDR2 SYGVKD come from the germline V gene. This CDR3 has 12 amino acids.

The CDR3 is CASSHGTGGDEQFF. The CDR3 DNA is TGCGCCAGCAGCCATGGGACAGGGGGCGATGAGCAGTTCTTC. This chain links TRBV4-3 with TRBJ2-1, with TRBD1 matching over 12 bases. CDR3 size: 14 residues. The V and J ends lost 3 bases and 8 bases, in that order; junction bases with no gene match: 2. Germline CDR1 and CDR2: LGHNA and YSLEER.

Only a few counts were recorded for this clonotype. In DNA form, the CDR3 reads TGCAGCGTTGCTGGGTCCGACTATGGCTACACCTTC. This sequence encodes CSVAGSDYGYTF. This chain links TRBV29-1 with TRBJ1-2; D remains unclear. Trimming removed 4 bases at V and 3 bases at J, with 9 bases between. This CDR3 comprises 12 residues. In germline, CDR1 is SQVTM, CDR2 ANQGSEA.

This clonotype appeared a few times. The CDR3 DNA follows: TGTGCCAGCAGTCCCGGACAGGGCCCTGAGGCTAATGAAAAACTGTTTTTT. Translated: CASSPGQGPEANEKLFF. The rearrangement joins TRBV27 to TRBJ1-4; TRBD1 aligns across 8 bases. V shed 5 bases and J 3 bases; nucleotides not matched to a gene: 11. Germline-derived CDR1 and CDR2 are MNHEY and SMNVEV (reference sequence). The CDR3 is made up of 17 amino acids.

In its sample, this clonotype was seen a few times. The rearrangement joins TRBV28 to TRBJ2-1; TRBD1 agrees at 11 bases. J lost 8 bases, V lost 5 bases, and 5 bases had no gene match. The CDR3 has 14 residues. In germline, CDR1 is MDHEN, CDR2 SYDVKM. CDR3 in DNA: TGTGCCAGCAGTCCACGGGACAGGGGGTATGAGCAGTTCTTC. This translates into CASSPRDRGYEQFF.

In regard to this clonotype: A much larger clone sits a single nucleotide away, making a read error possible. The chain recombines TRBV11-3 with TRBJ2-2; D is undetermined. The CDR3 has 12 residues. Trimming shortened V by 5 bases and J by 4 bases, and 5 bases separated the two germline ends. CDR1 and CDR2 (germline): SGHNT, YENEEA. CDR3 bases: TGTGCCAGCAGCATAATCACCGGGGAGCTGTTTTTT. Residues: CASSIITGELFF.

This rearrangement joins TRBV12-3 or TRBV12-4 to TRBJ2-5, with 8 positions matching TRBD1. The V segment lost 5 bases and the J segment 7 bases; nucleotides outside the gene matches: 15. The CDR3 extends over 16 amino acids. CDR3 coding DNA: TGTGCCAGCAGTCCCGATACCGGACAGGGCATGGGGACCCAGTACTTC. This encodes CASSPDTGQGMGTQYF.

The chain couples TRBV4-3 to TRBJ2-7; 9 nucleotides align to TRBD2. V lost 0 bases, J lost 0 bases, and 3 bases stayed unmatched. The CDR3 totals 16 residues. Germline V gives CDR1 LGHNA, CDR2 YSLEER. CDR3 sequence (DNA): TGCGCCAGCAGCCAAGATTTTAGCGGGAGCTCCTACGAGCAGTACTTC. Protein: CASSQDFSGSSYEQYF.

This clonotype was detected many times. The chain recombines TRBV28 with TRBJ2-7; no reliable D call. Germline V CDR1 and CDR2: MDHEN, SYDVKM. This CDR3 contains 16 residues. The germline V and J ends were trimmed by 1 base and 2 bases, with 15 bases remaining between them. CDR3 amino acids: CASSLYESDGAYEQYF. In DNA, the CDR3 is TGTGCCAGCAGTTTATATGAATCTGACGGAGCCTACGAGCAGTACTTC.

The genes are TRBV27 and TRBJ2-7; 8 bases line up with TRBD1. The germline V gene encodes CDR1 MNHEY and CDR2 SMNVEV (reference sequence). Unmatched junction bases numbered 7, after V lost 1 base and J lost 5 bases. This CDR3 has 15 residues. The DNA of the CDR3 is TGTGCCAGCAGTTTATATGCCAGGGGGCCGGACGAGCAGTACTTC. Protein sequence: CASSLYARGPDEQYF.

This clonotype was counted only a few times. CDR3 in amino acids: CASRGLMAQYF. The CDR3 DNA reads TGTGCCAGCAGGGGACTAATGGCGCAGTATTTT. V usage is TRBV6-5 and J usage is TRBJ2-3; 7 positions match TRBD2. CDR1 and CDR2 (germline): MNHEY, SVGAGI. Trimming at V came to 6 bases and at J to 10 bases, leaving 4 bases not matched to a gene. CDR3 size: 11 residues.

This clonotype has at least ten counts. The CDR3 coding sequence is TGTGCCAGCAGCGAAAACCGGGACAGGGAATTTTTT. Protein: CASSENRDREFF. The chain couples TRBV5-6 to TRBJ1-4; 9 positions match TRBD1. V shed 4 bases, J shed 17 bases, and the junction held 9 bases outside the gene matches. The CDR3 covers 12 residues. The V gene's germline CDR1 is SGHDT and CDR2 YYEEEE.

The chain uses TRBV6-2 or TRBV6-3 and TRBJ1-1; D might be TRBD1 (6 bases). There are 14 residues in the CDR3. Germline CDR1 is MNHEY and CDR2 is SVGEGT. Trimming shortened V by 2 bases and J by 4 bases, and 11 bases separated the two germline ends. CDR3 DNA: TGTGCCAGCAGTTACCGCTGGACAGTCACTGAAGCTTTCTTT. It encodes CASSYRWTVTEAFF.

The V call is TRBV14, the J call TRBJ2-2; 9 bases match TRBD2. Per germline, CDR1 SGHDN and CDR2 FVKESK. The CDR3 is 17 residues long. The trim removed 6 bases at V and 0 bases at J, leaving 8 bases unmatched. CDR3 sequence: CASSPNGLATNTGELFF. The CDR3 nucleotides are TGTGCCAGCAGTCCCAACGGACTAGCGACGAACACCGGGGAGCTGTTTTTT.

This clonotype was observed a handful of times. The conserved final phenylalanine or tryptophan is absent from the CDR3, which likely points to a read error. The J gene is TRBJ2-3, the V gene TRBV7-8; D uncertain. Germline V CDR1 and CDR2: SGHVS, FQNEAQ. There are 15 residues in the CDR3. Trimming shortened V by 5 bases and J by 0 bases, and 12 bases separated the two germline ends. CDR3 sequence reads: CASSETATSTDTQYL. The DNA for the CDR3 is TGTGCCAGCAGCGAGACTGCCACTAGCACAGATACGCAGTATCTT.

About this clonotype: No conserved phenylalanine or tryptophan ends this CDR3, so it is likely a read error. The gene calls are TRBV2 and TRBJ1-1; unclear D gene. CDR1 is SNHLY and CDR2 is FYNNEI in the germline V gene. The CDR3 length is 16 residues. With 2 bases removed from V and 2 bases from J, the gap between germline ends came to 15 bases. The CDR3 reads CASSEFTGGINTEAFL. The CDR3 nucleotides are TGTGCCAGCAGTGAATTTACCGGTGGCATCAACACTGAAGCTTTCTTA.

Regarding this clonotype: Compared with germline, one end of the junction differs, possibly owing to a read error. This chain links TRBV7-3 with TRBJ2-3; 8 bases fit TRBD2. Per germline, CDR1 SGHTA and CDR2 FQGTGA. The CDR3 contains 18 residues. In nucleotides, the CDR3 is TGTGCCAGCGGCTTATTCCCTTGGGCTAGCGGGAGCACAGATACGCAGTATTTT. It yields the protein CASGLFPWASGSTDTQYF.

This clonotype showed up just a few times. The chain couples TRBV9 to TRBJ2-3; 7 nucleotides align to TRBD2. The CDR3 is 17 residues long. CDR1 SGDLS and CDR2 YYNGEE come from the germline V gene. The V gene end was trimmed by 0 bases and the J gene end by 2 bases; junction bases not matched to a gene: 9. The CDR3 DNA is TGTGCCAGCAGCGTAGTGCCTATTCTAGCGGTCACAGATACGCAGTATTTT. This sequence encodes CASSVVPILAVTDTQYF.